A single sample gave rise to the 23 T cell receptor beta chains below, sequenced in a study of blood T cell repertoires in COVID-19. Clones were read by immunoSEQ multiplex PCR, and TCRdb kept only the in-frame ones, dropping some. The data show around 100,000 clones, around nine tenths seen once. Sequences were obtained from peripheral blood. The receptors originated from a man aged 80 or over with acute or convalescent COVID-19.

This chain joins TRBV5-5 and TRBJ1-1; D possibly corresponds to TRBD1 (6 bases). Germline CDR1 and CDR2: SGHKS and YYEKEE (reference sequence). CDR3 size: 15 residues. With 3 bases removed from V and 5 bases from J, the gap between germline ends came to 17 bases. CDR3 sequence: CASSSGGAGRTEAFF. CDR3 DNA: TGTGCCAGCAGCTCCGGGGGGGCTGGAAGGACTGAAGCTTTCTTT.

This chain uses TRBV7-2 with TRBJ2-1; 11 bases align to TRBD2. Per germline, CDR1 SGHTA and CDR2 FQGNSA. This CDR3 is built from 15 residues. Losses at the gene ends were 1 base for V and 5 bases for J; bases not matched to a gene: 1. CDR3 protein: CASSLVAGGHNEQFF. The CDR3 nucleotides are TGTGCCAGCAGCTTAGTAGCGGGAGGGCACAATGAGCAGTTCTTC.

Concerning this clone: An end of the junction does not agree with germline; a read error may underlie this. V gene TRBV5-6 combines with J gene TRBJ2-7, with D maybe TRBD2 (6 bases). CDR3 length equals 13 residues. In germline, CDR1 is SGHDT, CDR2 YYEEEE. CDR3 sequence reads: CASSLERLDTRDF. The CDR3 coding sequence is TGTGCCAGCAGCTTGGAAAGACTAGACACCCGGGACTTC.

The chain employs TRBV27 and TRBJ1-4; D remains unclear. V was trimmed by 3 bases and J by 2 bases, leaving 10 bases between them. The length of the CDR3 is 15 residues. Germline CDR1 is MNHEY and CDR2 is SMNVEV (reference sequence). The CDR3 nucleotides read TGTGCCAGCAGTTTGATTGCGGGGACTAATGAAAAACTGTTTTTT. This sequence encodes CASSLIAGTNEKLFF.

The chain recombines TRBV9 with TRBJ2-3; 7 bases match TRBD2. Looked up from germline, CDR1 is SGDLS and CDR2 is YYNGEE. J lost 0 bases, V lost 0 bases, and 4 bases had no gene match. CDR3 size: 16 residues. DNA for the CDR3: TGTGCCAGCAGCGTAGGTGCTAGCGGAAGCACAGATACGCAGTATTTT. This codes for CASSVGASGSTDTQYF.

The chain uses TRBV6-2 or TRBV6-3 and TRBJ2-4; 8 nucleotides align to TRBD2. This CDR3 region has 16 residues. V lost 4 bases, J lost 5 bases, and 10 bases stayed unmatched. Germline V gene data show CDR1 as MNHEY and CDR2 as SVGEGT. This CDR3 reads CASSSPLAGVQNIQYF. In DNA, the CDR3 is TGTGCCAGCAGTTCCCCTCTAGCGGGTGTTCAAAACATTCAGTACTTC.

The V gene is TRBV18, the J gene TRBJ1-5; maybe TRBD1 (5 bases). Trimming removed 2 bases from V and 4 bases from J, with 9 bases in between. Germline CDR1 and CDR2: KGHSH and LQKENI. CDR3 length: 14 amino acids. The CDR3 DNA reads TGTGCCAGCTCACCAGGGGCAGGGAATCAGCCCCAGCATTTT. Translating gives CASSPGAGNQPQHF.

This clone was seen just once. This chain uses TRBV27 with TRBJ2-2, with unresolved D. CDR3 length: 16 residues. CDR1 MNHEY and CDR2 SMNVEV come from the germline V gene (reference sequence). V dropped 0 bases and J dropped 8 bases, with 16 bases sitting between them. The CDR3 sequence is CASSLSGPAAGGELFF. Here the CDR3 DNA reads TGTGCCAGCAGTTTATCGGGCCCCGCAGCTGGGGGGGAGCTGTTTTTT.

Turning to this clone: Other DNA sequences within the sample encode an identical CDR3. V gene TRBV5-5 combines with J gene TRBJ1-4; no firm D call. Between the trimmed V and J ends, which lost 0 bases and 5 bases, there was a span of 8 bases. Germline values: CDR1 SGHKS, CDR2 YYEKEE (reference sequence). The CDR3 covers 14 residues. DNA for the CDR3: TGTGCCAGCAGCTTGGGCACGGGGAATGAAAAACTGTTTTTT. This translates into CASSLGTGNEKLFF. Drawing the rest from reference TRBV5-5 and TRBJ1-4, the complete variable domain is DAGVTQSPTHLIKTRGQQVTLRCSPISGHKSVSWYQQVLGQGPQFIFQYYEKEERGRGNFPDRFSARQFPNYSSELNVNALLLGDSALYLCASSLGTGNEKLFFGSGTQLSVL.

The rearrangement uses TRBV9 and TRBJ2-1; D is unresolved. Germline V lookup: CDR1 SGDLS, CDR2 YYNGEE. V was trimmed by 4 bases and J by 8 bases, leaving 7 bases between them. The length of the CDR3 is 11 residues. CDR3 sequence reads: CASSPQYEQFF. The CDR3 nucleotides read TGTGCCAGCAGCCCCCAATATGAGCAGTTCTTC.

The J gene is TRBJ2-5, the V gene TRBV28; a possible D gene is TRBD2 (5 bases). V dropped 5 bases and J dropped 1 base, with 14 bases sitting between them. The CDR3 sequence is 15 residues long. The germline V gene has CDR1 MDHEN and CDR2 SYDVKM. In nucleotides, the CDR3 is TGTGCCAGCAGTCCAGGCGGACTGACCCAAGAGACCCAGTACTTC. Translating gives CASSPGGLTQETQYF.

The chain employs TRBV2 and TRBJ2-7; 11 nucleotides align to TRBD1. V was clipped by 6 bases and J by 4 bases; unmatched bases: 8. The CDR3 loop spans 15 amino acids. Germline CDR1 SNHLY, CDR2 FYNNEI. This CDR3 is CASSEWGQGEYEQYF. The CDR3 bases are TGTGCCAGCAGCGAATGGGGACAGGGGGAGTACGAGCAGTACTTC.

V usage is TRBV15 and J usage is TRBJ1-3; TRBD1 is a possible D gene (5 bases). The germline CDR1 and CDR2 sequences are LNHNV and YYDKDF (reference sequence). Trimming took 0 bases from V and 0 from J, leaving 12 bases between them. The length of the CDR3 is 17 residues. Written as DNA, the CDR3 is TGTGCCACCAGCAGAGATACCAGGGTCTTCTCTGGAAACACCATATATTTT. Translated: CATSRDTRVFSGNTIYF.

This clone occurred once. The chain employs TRBV2 and TRBJ1-5; TRBD1 aligns across 7 bases. Germline V gene data show CDR1 as SNHLY and CDR2 as FYNNEI. V shed 4 bases and J 0 bases; nucleotides not matched to a gene: 12. The CDR3 consists of 18 residues. The CDR3 region is CASSGGRQGLYSNQPQHF. CDR3 in DNA: TGTGCCAGCAGTGGTGGGAGACAGGGTCTTTATAGCAATCAGCCCCAGCATTTT.

The chain recombines TRBV24-1 with TRBJ2-2; perhaps TRBD1 as D (6 bases). V was cut by 4 bases and J by 2 bases, with 19 bases left in between. This CDR3 has 18 residues. In germline, CDR1 is KGHDR, CDR2 SFDVKD. The CDR3 nucleotides are TGTGCCACCAGTGACCCTAGACAGGACCCTGCTAACACCGGGGAGCTGTTTTTT. Translated, it gives CATSDPRQDPANTGELFF.

The genes are TRBV28 and TRBJ1-4, with 8 bases lining up with TRBD1. CDR1 MDHEN and CDR2 SYDVKM come from the germline V gene. This CDR3 has 15 residues. J lost 6 bases, V lost 7 bases, and 10 bases had no gene match. The DNA for the CDR3 is TGTGCCAGCACCGGGCGGCAGGGGGCCGATGAAAAACTGTTTTTT. Translation gives CASTGRQGADEKLFF.

The chain carries TRBV6-2 or TRBV6-3 and TRBJ2-7; 7 bases line up with TRBD2. The ends lost 6 bases at V and 9 bases at J; junction bases unmatched: 11. The CDR3 covers 13 residues. CDR1 and CDR2 (germline): MNHEY, SVGEGT. The DNA of the CDR3 is TGTGCCAGCAGCCGGGGGGAGACTTCGACGCAGTACTTC. This translates into CASSRGETSTQYF.

The chain uses TRBV3-1 (or the pseudogene TRBV3-2) and TRBJ2-7; 7 nucleotides align to TRBD1. Looked up from germline, CDR1 is LGHDT and CDR2 is YNNKEL (reference sequence). J was trimmed by 0 bases and V by 3 bases; bases with no gene match: 8. There are 16 residues in the CDR3. The CDR3 DNA reads TGTGCCAGCAGCCACCCCGGGACAGTGGGCTCCTACGAGCAGTACTTC. It specifies CASSHPGTVGSYEQYF.

The chain carries TRBV19 and TRBJ2-2; 8 nucleotides line up with TRBD2. Unmatched junction bases numbered 7, after V lost 4 bases and J lost 3 bases. The CDR3 contains 16 residues. CDR1 and CDR2 (germline): LNHDA, SQIVND (reference sequence). CDR3: CASSSQSGGDTGELFF. The CDR3, as DNA: TGTGCCAGTAGTAGCCAGTCCGGGGGGGACACCGGGGAGCTGTTTTTT.

This clone was seen just once. CDR3 coding DNA: TGTGCCAGCAGCTCCCCCGGGGCCGGGAGCTATGGCTACACCTTC. Amino acid sequence: CASSSPGAGSYGYTF. V is TRBV28 and J is TRBJ1-2; D perhaps matches TRBD1 (5 bases). Trimming took off 6 bases at V and 4 bases at J, with 18 bases between the two ends. The CDR3 length is 15 residues. Germline CDR1 and CDR2: MDHEN and SYDVKM.

The gene calls are TRBV9 and TRBJ2-3; 7 bases agree with TRBD1. Germline CDR1 is SGDLS and CDR2 is YYNGEE. This CDR3 spans 15 amino acids. The junction had 5 bases not matched to a gene; V was cut back by 4 bases and J by 0 bases. The CDR3 spells CASSITTGSTDTQYF. In nucleotides, the CDR3 is TGTGCCAGCAGCATCACGACAGGGAGCACAGATACGCAGTATTTT.

The V call is TRBV6-2 or TRBV6-3, the J call TRBJ1-2, with D perhaps TRBD1 (6 bases). This CDR3 has 12 residues. Trimming cost V 4 bases and J 6 bases, with 9 bases left between them. Germline V gives CDR1 MNHEY, CDR2 SVGEGT. The CDR3 region has the DNA TGTGCCAGCAGTTTACCAGGGGATGGCTACACCTTC. Translation gives CASSLPGDGYTF.

The chain employs TRBV7-2 and TRBJ2-5; tentatively, D is TRBD2 (5 bases). V gave up 4 bases and J gave up 2 bases, with 11 bases separating them. This CDR3 is built from 14 residues. Germline CDR1 is SGHTA and CDR2 is FQGNSA. CDR3 in amino acids: CASSSLRGQETQYF. In nucleotides, the CDR3 is TGTGCCAGCAGCTCTCTCCGCGGGCAAGAGACCCAGTACTTC.